Presented here are 25 T cell receptor beta chains from one specimen sequenced in a study of OX40 agonist ivuxolimab in advanced cancers. Using immunoSEQ multiplex PCR, the repertoire was profiled, and TCRdb retains in-frame clones only, with some absent. The sample holds about 10,000 clones; around 80% are singletons and the top ten take approximately 30%. Sequenced material: CD4+ or CD8+ T cells sorted from blood, taken in a trial of the OX40 agonist ivuxolimab. These receptors came from an adult with an advanced solid tumor such as melanoma, head and neck, liver or kidney cancer.

This clone has only a few counts. The chain employs TRBV28 and TRBJ1-1; D gene ambiguous. The CDR3 contains 14 residues. Germline values: CDR1 MDHEN, CDR2 SYDVKM. V shed 5 bases and J shed 0 bases, with 10 bases lying between them. DNA of the CDR3: TGTGCCAGCAGTCCTACAGAGATGAACACTGAAGCTTTCTTT. Translated: CASSPTEMNTEAFF.

The rearrangement links TRBV28 to TRBJ2-5; 9 positions match TRBD1. The ends lost 4 bases at V and 4 bases at J; junction bases unmatched: 10. The CDR3 loop spans 16 amino acids. The germline V gene has CDR1 MDHEN and CDR2 SYDVKM. DNA for the CDR3: TGTGCCAGCAGTTCCCCTCAGGGACAGGGCCGAGAGACCCAGTACTTC. Amino acid sequence: CASSSPQGQGRETQYF.

The rearrangement uses TRBV28 and TRBJ2-7; 9 positions agree with TRBD1. J gave up 0 bases and V 6 bases, and 6 bases lay outside the gene matches. The CDR3 is 15 residues long. Germline V gene data show CDR1 as MDHEN and CDR2 as SYDVKM. For the CDR3, the DNA is TGTGCCAGCAGATGGGACAGGGCGAGCTCCTACGAGCAGTACTTC. Translating gives CASRWDRASSYEQYF.

The rearrangement joins TRBV10-2 to TRBJ2-7; 13 bases fit TRBD2. Germline V gives CDR1 WSHSY, CDR2 SAAADI. CDR3 length: 16 residues. Trimming cost V 2 bases and J 6 bases; bases outside gene matches: 7. The CDR3 spells CASSEGQTSGRFEQYF. CDR3 sequence (DNA): TGCGCCAGCAGTGAGGGCCAGACTAGCGGGAGGTTCGAGCAGTACTTC.

The chain uses TRBV29-1 and TRBJ2-2; possible D gene TRBD2, 6 bases. CDR1 SQVTM and CDR2 ANQGSEA come from the germline V gene. This CDR3 is built from 14 residues. Deletions cut 6 bases from V and 4 bases from J, with 15 bases between. CDR3 bases: TGCAGCGTGGACCCACTAGCCAGCACCGGGGAGCTGTTTTTT. This encodes CSVDPLASTGELFF.

This rearrangement joins TRBV4-1 to TRBJ1-1, with 7 bases matching TRBD1. Unmatched junction bases numbered 10, after V lost 6 bases and J lost 0 bases. The CDR3 is 16 amino acids. Germline CDR1 reads MGHRA; CDR2 reads YSYEKL. The CDR3 spells CASSFRDSLMNTEAFF. The CDR3 nucleotides are TGCGCCAGCAGTTTCCGGGACAGCCTAATGAACACTGAAGCTTTCTTT.

The chain links TRBV2 to TRBJ1-5, with 10 positions matching TRBD1. Germline V gene data show CDR1 as SNHLY and CDR2 as FYNNEI. J lost 11 bases, V lost 2 bases, and 9 bases had no gene match. This CDR3 has 15 residues. The CDR3 sequence is CASSERQGAYGAQHF. The CDR3 nucleotides are TGTGCCAGCAGTGAAAGACAGGGGGCGTATGGGGCCCAGCATTTT.

The chain carries TRBV5-6 and TRBJ1-5; D is uncertain. V shed 4 bases and J shed 7 bases, with 18 bases lying between them. Germline V gives CDR1 SGHDT, CDR2 YYEEEE. This CDR3 is built from 15 residues. For the CDR3, the DNA is TGTGCCAGCAGCCGGGCGGACTATGCAAACCAGCCCCAGCATTTT. Amino acids: CASSRADYANQPQHF.

Comment on this clone: Mismatch with germline at one junction end may stem from a read error. The J gene is TRBJ2-2, the V gene TRBV7-7, with D possibly being TRBD2 (6 bases). The germline gives CDR1 SSHAT, CDR2 FNYEAQ (reference sequence). The CDR3 runs 18 residues. The CDR3 is CASSLAIGTRGDTGELFF. CDR3 nucleotide sequence: TGTGCTAGCAGCTTAGCGATCGGGACCCGCGGGGACACCGGGGAGCTGTTTTTT.

The J gene is TRBJ1-2, the V gene TRBV19, with TRBD1 identical over 8 bases. J was trimmed by 1 base and V by 5 bases; bases with no gene match: 6. The CDR3 is made up of 15 amino acids. The germline V gene has CDR1 LNHDA and CDR2 SQIVND (reference sequence). The CDR3 loop is CASSFDRGDNYGYTF. For the CDR3, the DNA is TGTGCCAGTAGTTTCGACAGGGGCGATAACTATGGCTACACCTTC.

The rearrangement links TRBV9 to TRBJ2-7; 7 bases map to TRBD2. J was trimmed by 6 bases and V by 4 bases; bases with no gene match: 4. Germline V gives CDR1 SGDLS, CDR2 YYNGEE. The CDR3 runs 12 residues. DNA for the CDR3: TGTGCCAGCAGCCCTGGCGGGGGCGAGCAGTACTTC. This gives the protein CASSPGGGEQYF.

This clone was counted only a few times. The rearrangement joins TRBV28 to TRBJ2-5; D is possibly TRBD1 (5 bases). This CDR3 spans 14 amino acids. V lost 4 bases and J lost 4, with 13 bases in between. In germline, CDR1 is MDHEN, CDR2 SYDVKM. CDR3 residues: CASSSNGQGETQYF. CDR3 in DNA: TGTGCCAGCAGTTCAAACGGGCAGGGAGAGACCCAGTACTTC.

The chain carries TRBV27 and TRBJ2-5; TRBD1 matches at 7 bases. CDR3 length equals 13 residues. Trimming took 8 bases from V and 5 from J; bases not matched to a gene: 8. Germline loops: CDR1 MNHEY, CDR2 SMNVEV (reference sequence). Here the CDR3 reads CASFSDRDETQYF. CDR3 DNA: TGTGCCAGCTTTTCTGACAGGGACGAGACCCAGTACTTC.

This clone came up a few times. The V call is TRBV1, the J call TRBJ2-2; the table's TRBD2 call for D was not verified on the DNA. TRBV1 is marked as a pseudogene. This CDR3 has 18 residues. CDR3 sequence reads: CTSSQEATIKQWTGELFF. The CDR3 coding sequence is TGCACCAGCAGCCAAGAAGCGACGATAAAACAATGGACCGGGGAGCTGTTTTTT.

J is TRBJ2-2 and V is TRBV9, with D perhaps TRBD2 (5 bases). The germline V gene encodes CDR1 SGDLS and CDR2 YYNGEE. This CDR3 has 15 amino acids. The germline V and J ends were trimmed by 0 bases and 7 bases, with 13 bases remaining between them. The CDR3 region has the DNA TGTGCCAGCAGCGTAGTTGGAGGAAAGGACGGGGAGCTGTTTTTT. It yields the protein CASSVVGGKDGELFF. The whole variable domain, remainder taken from reference TRBV9 and TRBJ2-2, is DSGVTQTPKHLITATGQRVTLRCSPRSGDLSVYWYQQSLDQGLQFLIQYYNGEERAKGNILERFSAQQFPDLHSELNLSSLELGDSALYFCASSVVGGKDGELFFGEGSRLTVL.

In this sample, this clone turned up a few times. The chain links TRBV5-1 to TRBJ1-3, with TRBD1 matching 10 bases. Germline CDR1 reads SGHRS; CDR2 reads YFSETQ. V lost 3 bases, J lost 0 bases, and 6 bases stayed unmatched. The CDR3 contains 17 residues. The CDR3 here is CASSSGTGEYSGNTIYF. CDR3 DNA sequence: TGCGCCAGCAGCTCCGGGACAGGGGAATACTCTGGAAACACCATATATTTT.

The chain carries TRBV9 and TRBJ2-5, with 12 bases that match TRBD1. This CDR3 region has 17 residues. V was clipped by 0 bases and J by 3 bases; unmatched bases: 6. The germline V gene has CDR1 SGDLS and CDR2 YYNGEE. The chain's CDR3 is CASSVGWGQGAKETQYF. CDR3 nucleotide sequence: TGTGCCAGCAGCGTAGGTTGGGGACAGGGGGCCAAAGAGACCCAGTACTTC.

The rearrangement uses TRBV9 and TRBJ2-1; the D gene is possibly TRBD2 (5 bases). V was cut by 3 bases and J by 10 bases, with 20 bases left in between. Germline V CDR1 and CDR2: SGDLS, YYNGEE. This CDR3 is built from 15 residues. CDR3 nucleotide sequence: TGTGCCAGCAGCGCCTCCGGGTCTAACGGGAAAGAGCAGTTCTTC. It codes for CASSASGSNGKEQFF.

DNA of the CDR3: TGTGCCAGCAGCTTAGAGGCCAGGGGAAATGAGCAGTTCTTC. Its translation: CASSLEARGNEQFF. This chain links TRBV7-6 with TRBJ2-1; D may be TRBD1 (6 bases). The ends were cut back, 1 base at V and 7 bases at J, with 11 bases in the middle. From germline, CDR1 is SGHVS and CDR2 FNYEAQ. The CDR3 is made up of 14 amino acids. The full variable domain, with the rest looked up from reference TRBV7-6 and TRBJ2-1, is GAGVSQSPRYKVTKRGQDVALRCDPISGHVSLYWYRQALGQGPEFLTYFNYEAQQDKSGLPNDRFSAERPEGSISTLTIQRTEQRDSAMYRCASSLEARGNEQFFGPGTRLTVL.

The V call is TRBV6-5, the J call TRBJ1-5; D is possibly TRBD1 (6 bases). CDR1 and CDR2 from the germline V gene are MNHEY and SVGAGI. The CDR3 has 15 residues. V dropped 5 bases and J dropped 3 bases, with 14 bases sitting between them. The DNA for the CDR3 is TGTGCCAGCAGTCTGGGGGCAGGTTTCAATCAGCCCCAGCATTTT. Its protein product is CASSLGAGFNQPQHF.

The sample holds a few counts of this clone. J is TRBJ2-1 and V is TRBV27, with no clear D. V lost 6 bases and J lost 5, with 14 bases in between. Germline V gives CDR1 MNHEY, CDR2 SMNVEV (reference sequence). This CDR3 is built from 14 residues. CDR3 in DNA: TGTGCCAGCAGCAGACGGTTTCAAAACAATGAGCAGTTCTTC. Residues: CASSRRFQNNEQFF.

In this sample, this clone turned up a few times. The gene calls are TRBV7-9 and TRBJ2-3; TRBD2 matches at 7 bases. The germline gives CDR1 SEHNR, CDR2 FQNEAQ (reference sequence). The CDR3 consists of 12 residues. The V segment lost 10 bases and the J segment 3 bases; nucleotides outside the gene matches: 4. CDR3 coding DNA: TGTGCCACCGGGGGGACGACAGATACGCAGTATTTT. Residues: CATGGTTDTQYF.

The chain carries TRBV19 and TRBJ2-7, with D uncertain. V lost 4 bases, J lost 3 bases, and 10 bases lay in between. Germline V lookup: CDR1 LNHDA, CDR2 SQIVND (reference sequence). This CDR3 is built from 13 residues. The CDR3 loop is CASSKGNFYEQYF. CDR3 sequence (DNA): TGTGCCAGTAGTAAAGGCAATTTCTACGAGCAGTACTTC.

J is TRBJ1-2 and V is TRBV27; 9 positions match TRBD1. With V trimmed by 5 bases and J by 2 bases, 6 bases remained unmatched. CDR1 and CDR2 (germline): MNHEY, SMNVEV (reference sequence). The CDR3 runs 15 residues. The CDR3 DNA sequence: TGTGCCAGCAGTCCCACGGGACAGGGAAACTATGGCTACACCTTC. This sequence encodes CASSPTGQGNYGYTF.

As for this clone: Other nucleotide sequences in the sample specify the same CDR3. The chain is built from TRBV28 and TRBJ2-7; D unresolved. The CDR3 consists of 14 residues. Trimming stripped 1 base from V and 0 bases from J, with 7 bases between. Germline loops: CDR1 MDHEN, CDR2 SYDVKM. The CDR3 nucleotides read TGTGCCAGCAGTTTATCGCGGTACTCCTACGAGCAGTACTTC. Translated: CASSLSRYSYEQYF.